Given below is one T cell receptor (beta chain) in context. Its antigen is still unknown. No base quality information exists; no much larger clone differs at one position. The sample originates from a study of shared clonotypes between healthy human individuals (dated by TCRdb to between 2020 and 2021). At the level of the whole study: The cohort comprised two women and three men aged 18 to 49 years. Per donor, three plates each were used for CD4 naive and CD4 memory, two for CD8 naive, and one for CD8 memory. To estimate repertoire size and how much clonotype sharing occurs between individuals, the study deeply sequenced the blood TCR repertoires of about 5 healthy adults. To increase sequencing depth and limit assay-specific biases, TCR repertoire library preparation and sequencing were carried out by different laboratories using diverse techniques. Leukapheresis yielded between about 0.9 and 10 billion PBMCs per donor.

Using the deep immunoSEQ assay, multiplex PCR amplified TCR CDR3 regions from genomic DNA. Extracted genomic DNA from each cell subset was distributed evenly across all wells of several immunoSEQ 96-well plates, and each plate was treated as a replicate. For sorted subsets, approximately 210 ng of genomic DNA, equivalent to 25,000 to 30,000 T cell genomes, went into each replicate PCR. Purified libraries were measured with a Qubit 3.0 fluorometer, size-checked on a Bioanalyzer 2100, and measured again with the KAPA Library Quantification kit. Every immunoSEQ 96-well plate was sequenced on a dedicated single-read 150-cycle Illumina NextSeq 550 flow cell. Per the original workflow: Because the immunoSEQ output held only junctional sequences and lacked quality scores, the filtering could not match the filtering applied to full-length reads. Sequences were annotated with PyIR, a Python wrapper for IgBLAST v1.9, using IMGT germline references to assign V/J genes and CDR3. Any read was removed if the V/J assignment was weak (E-value above 1e-6), the CDR3 was missing, or the read contained stop codons, out-of-frame junctions, or ambiguous translated residues. V3J clonotypes were defined as sequences sharing an identical inferred V gene, J gene, and CDR3 amino acid sequence. The percentage overlap between two repertoires was calculated by dividing the number of shared unique clonotypes by the size of the smaller repertoire. Three approaches were used to assess repertoire richness: RTK rarefaction, the Chao1 estimator, and Recon v2.1 estimates of unobserved clonotypes. For all TCRbeta clonotypes obtained by the gDNA method from a handful of donors, generation probabilities were computed with OLGA. TCRdb took this table from immuneACCESS and kept in-frame rearrangements with V and J called. Such tables lack part of the clones; where checked against another copy, unresolved V genes explain under half of the gap, and the rest is unexplained. That table gives V, J and clone size, and the DNA gave D and trimming. This sample has hundreds of thousands of clones in its table, and roughly 98% of those were observed once. The ten largest clones capture 0.3% of the sample.

For the CD8 naive samples, CD45RO-negative cells were positively selected for CCR7, yielding a CD45RA+CCR7+ population from which TemRA cells were excluded. The donors were healthy, HIV-negative adults with no recently reported acute infections or vaccinations. All donors were Caucasian adults living in Nashville, Tennessee, USA. After blood collection by leukapheresis, PBMCs were isolated using Ficoll-Histopaque density gradient centrifugation and then cryopreserved in the vapor phase of liquid nitrogen. Purity and quantity of every magnetically sorted T cell population were checked by analytical flow cytometry. Genomic DNA was isolated from each sorted fraction and quantified by UV absorbance on a Nanodrop 2000c. What the research found in general, with its limitations: Pairwise subsampling led to the expectation that sequencing depth would affect the degree of clonotype sharing among donors. Compared with non-shared clonotypes, the clonotypes found in all four sorted-subset donors had higher generation probabilities. Even with the large sequencing depth, rarefaction of the sorted-subset datasets indicated that sequencing was incomplete. Sampling was restricted to blood, and TCR repertoires in tissues likely differ from the TCR repertoires found in blood. When a handful of donors were compared, the shared fraction of clonotypes was about 5% for naive CD4, 3.5% for naive CD8, roughly 2.3% for memory CD4, and roughly 0.4% for memory CD8. Because the study included a small number of donors, the genetic and exposure-history diversity represented was limited. Naive subsets generally had larger estimated clonotype richness than memory subsets.

The germline V gene (reference sequence) sets CDR1 to MNHEY and CDR2 to SMNVEV. Relative to germline, V is missing 3 bases and J is missing 7 bases, with 9 bases of the junction outside any gene match. The CDR3, from cysteine to phenylalanine, totals 14 residues. Kept here is only the CDR3 DNA, which spans 42 bases and is read in frame from base 1. The chain is made from TRBV27 and TRBJ2-7; TRBD2 matches 7 bases in the middle. This sequence originates from a young man in good health. The sequenced sample was naive CD8+ T cells sorted from blood. Taken with the paper, the label for cell subset or site translates to: CD45RA+CCR7+. The DNA sequence is TGTGCCAGCAGTTTGGCGGGAGTCCACCTTGAGCAGTACTTC. It translates to CASSLAGVHLEQYF.